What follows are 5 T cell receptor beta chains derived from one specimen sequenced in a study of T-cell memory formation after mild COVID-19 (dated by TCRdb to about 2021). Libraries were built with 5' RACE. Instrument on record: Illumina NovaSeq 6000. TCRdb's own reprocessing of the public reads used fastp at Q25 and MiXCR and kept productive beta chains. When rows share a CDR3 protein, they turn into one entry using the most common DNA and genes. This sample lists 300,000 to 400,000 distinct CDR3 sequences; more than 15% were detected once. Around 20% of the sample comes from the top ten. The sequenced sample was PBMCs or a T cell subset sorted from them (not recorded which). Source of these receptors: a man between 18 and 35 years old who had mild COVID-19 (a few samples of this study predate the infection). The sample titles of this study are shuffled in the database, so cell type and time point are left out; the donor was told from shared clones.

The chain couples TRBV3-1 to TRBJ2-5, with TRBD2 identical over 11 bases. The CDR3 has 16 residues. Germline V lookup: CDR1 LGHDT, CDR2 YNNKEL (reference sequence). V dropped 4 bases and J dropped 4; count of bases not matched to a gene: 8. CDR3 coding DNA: TGTGCCAGCAGCCCAGGAGGACTAGCGGGCAGAGAGACCCAGTACTTC. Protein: CASSPGGLAGRETQYF.

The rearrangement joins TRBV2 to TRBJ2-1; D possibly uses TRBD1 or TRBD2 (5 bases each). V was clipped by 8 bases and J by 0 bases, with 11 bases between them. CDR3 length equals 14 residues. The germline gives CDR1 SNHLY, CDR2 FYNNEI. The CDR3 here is CASWGTVSYNEQFF. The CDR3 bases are TGTGCCAGCTGGGGGACCGTCTCCTACAATGAGCAGTTCTTC.

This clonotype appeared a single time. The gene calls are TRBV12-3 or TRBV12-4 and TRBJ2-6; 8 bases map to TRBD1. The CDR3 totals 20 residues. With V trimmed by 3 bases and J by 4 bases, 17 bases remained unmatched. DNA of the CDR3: TGTGCCAGCAGTTTGAGTGTCAGGGGGCGGCTAGAGGCAGGGGCCAACGTCCTGACTTTC. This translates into CASSLSVRGRLEAGANVLTF.

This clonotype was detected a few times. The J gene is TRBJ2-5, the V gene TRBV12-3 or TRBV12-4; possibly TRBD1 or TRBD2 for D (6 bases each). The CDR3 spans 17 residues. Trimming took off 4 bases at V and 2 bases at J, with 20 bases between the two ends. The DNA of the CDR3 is TGTGCCAGCAGTTCCACAGGGAGGCATTGGAATCAAGAGACCCAGTACTTC. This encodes CASSSTGRHWNQETQYF.

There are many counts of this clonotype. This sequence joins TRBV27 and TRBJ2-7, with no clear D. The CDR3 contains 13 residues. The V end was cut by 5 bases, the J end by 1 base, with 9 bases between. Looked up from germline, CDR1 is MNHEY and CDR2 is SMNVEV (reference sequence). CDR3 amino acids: CASSHGPSYEQYV. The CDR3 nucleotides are TGTGCCAGCAGTCACGGGCCATCCTACGAGCAGTACGTC.